This T cell receptor (beta chain) is from a study of T-cell reconstitution after alpha-beta-depleted transplantation in children. Study results and limitations: Several hundred rapidly expanded clones from non-depleted graft cells reportedly supplied alpha-beta T cells about two months post-transplant. One year post-transplant, T-cell counts and diversity were largely derived from T cells produced anew.

The CDR3 consists of 12 residues. The V end was cut by 6 bases, the J end by 4 bases, with 10 bases between. CDR1 is MNHNS and CDR2 is SASEGT in the germline V gene. A TCRbeta library incorporating unique molecular identifiers was prepared. TCRdb reprocessed the PCR reads via MiXCR and lists one record per CDR3 protein. The table lists around 450,000 distinct CDR3 sequences, 15% to 20% of them singletons. As regards this clonotype: Its target is unknown.

The chain links TRBV6-1 to TRBJ2-7; D perhaps matches TRBD1 (5 bases). The specimen comprised PBMCs, mostly from graft donor cells, sampled 360 days after TCRalphabeta/CD19-depleted stem cell transplant. The TCR was taken from a boy under two years old who had a stem cell transplant for Wiskott-Aldrich syndrome, so the T cells may come from the graft donor. This CDR3 is CASRDIFYEQYF. DNA for the CDR3: TGTGCCAGCAGGGACATTTTTTACGAGCAGTACTTC.